One and the same sample provided the 4 T cell receptor beta chains below, sequenced in a study of CDR3 diversity in severe acne. TCRdb re-called the PCR reads with MiXCR, one entry per CDR3 protein. The sample holds approximately 79,000 distinct CDR3 sequences, about 48% seen once. Material for sequencing was blood. The receptor source for this set is a male donor in good health, serving as a control.

At least ten counts were recorded for this clonotype. This chain uses TRBV10-2 with TRBJ1-1; 7 bases match TRBD1. V shed 5 bases and J 1 base; nucleotides not matched to a gene: 1. In germline, CDR1 is WSHSY, CDR2 SAAADI. There are 13 residues in the CDR3. The CDR3 DNA follows: TGCGCCAGCAGTTGGACAGGGAACACTGAAGCTTTCTTT. Its protein is CASSWTGNTEAFF.

At least ten counts were recorded for this clonotype. V is TRBV5-4 and J is TRBJ1-4, with TRBD1 matching 8 bases. Germline V gives CDR1 SGHNT, CDR2 YYREEE (reference sequence). V gave up 4 bases and J gave up 8 bases; unmatched junction bases: 10. CDR3 length equals 15 residues. CDR3 residues: CASSPAQGVEEKLFF. CDR3 DNA sequence: TGTGCCAGCAGCCCAGCACAGGGGGTAGAGGAAAAACTGTTTTTT.

This clonotype is categorized as medium-sized. The chain carries TRBV9 and TRBJ2-7, with 12 bases that match TRBD1. V dropped 3 bases and J dropped 5; count of bases not matched to a gene: 12. The CDR3 length is 17 residues. Germline assignment: CDR1 SGDLS and CDR2 YYNGEE. The CDR3 DNA sequence: TGTGCCAGCAGCGCCCAAACCGGGACAGGGGGCGTCGACGAGCAGTACTTC. Protein: CASSAQTGTGGVDEQYF.

The chain uses TRBV4-1 and TRBJ2-5; TRBD2 aligns across 10 bases. The CDR3 length is 16 residues. Germline V gene sequence: CDR1 MGHRA, CDR2 YSYEKL. CDR3 DNA: TGCTGGCGCAGCCGATTAGCGGGGGGTTCCCAAGAGACCCAGTACTTC. Translating gives CWRSRLAGGSQETQYF.